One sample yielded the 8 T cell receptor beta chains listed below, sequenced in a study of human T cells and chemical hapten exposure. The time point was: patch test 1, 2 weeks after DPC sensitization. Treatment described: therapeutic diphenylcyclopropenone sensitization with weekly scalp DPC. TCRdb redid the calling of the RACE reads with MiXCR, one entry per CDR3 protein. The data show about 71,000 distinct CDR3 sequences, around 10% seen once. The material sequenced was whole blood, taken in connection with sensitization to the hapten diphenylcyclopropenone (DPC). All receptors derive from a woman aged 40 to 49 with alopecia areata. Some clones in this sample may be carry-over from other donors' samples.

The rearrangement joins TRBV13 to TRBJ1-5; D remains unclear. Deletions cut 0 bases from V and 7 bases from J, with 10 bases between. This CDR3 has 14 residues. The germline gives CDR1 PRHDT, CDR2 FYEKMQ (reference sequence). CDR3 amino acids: CASSLGARRQPQHF. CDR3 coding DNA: TGTGCCAGCAGCTTAGGCGCGAGAAGGCAGCCCCAGCATTTT.

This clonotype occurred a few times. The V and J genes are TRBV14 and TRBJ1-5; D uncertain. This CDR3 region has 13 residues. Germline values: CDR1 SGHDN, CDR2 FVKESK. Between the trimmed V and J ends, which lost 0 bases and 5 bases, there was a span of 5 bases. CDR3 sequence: CASSQDVYQPQHF. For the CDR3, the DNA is TGTGCCAGCAGCCAAGATGTTTATCAGCCCCAGCATTTT.

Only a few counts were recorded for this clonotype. This CDR3 reads CASSYLQGADEQFF. CDR3 in DNA: TGTGCCAGCAGCTACTTACAGGGGGCGGACGAGCAGTTCTTC. The V gene is TRBV7-6, the J gene TRBJ2-1; TRBD1 aligns across 9 bases. The CDR3 is 14 residues long. V was clipped by 4 bases and J by 10 bases; unmatched bases: 8. Germline values: CDR1 SGHVS, CDR2 FNYEAQ.

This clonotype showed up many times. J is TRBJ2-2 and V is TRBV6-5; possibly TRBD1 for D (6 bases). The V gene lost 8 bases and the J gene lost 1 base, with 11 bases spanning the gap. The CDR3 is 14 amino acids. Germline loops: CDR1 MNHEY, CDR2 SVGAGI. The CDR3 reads CASARGMNTGELFF. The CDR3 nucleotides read TGTGCCAGCGCCAGGGGAATGAACACCGGGGAGCTGTTTTTT.

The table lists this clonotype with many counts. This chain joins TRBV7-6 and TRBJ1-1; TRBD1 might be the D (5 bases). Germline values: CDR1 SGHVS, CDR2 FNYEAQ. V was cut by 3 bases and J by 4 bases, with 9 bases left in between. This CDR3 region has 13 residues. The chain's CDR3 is CASSFGGGTEAFF. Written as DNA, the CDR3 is TGTGCCAGCAGCTTTGGGGGAGGCACTGAAGCTTTCTTT.

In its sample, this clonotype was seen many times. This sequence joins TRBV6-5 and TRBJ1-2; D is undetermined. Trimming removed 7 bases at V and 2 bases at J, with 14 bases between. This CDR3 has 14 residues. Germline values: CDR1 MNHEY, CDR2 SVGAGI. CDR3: CASTTIVSNYGYTF. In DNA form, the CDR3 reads TGTGCCAGCACCACAATCGTAAGCAACTATGGCTACACCTTC.

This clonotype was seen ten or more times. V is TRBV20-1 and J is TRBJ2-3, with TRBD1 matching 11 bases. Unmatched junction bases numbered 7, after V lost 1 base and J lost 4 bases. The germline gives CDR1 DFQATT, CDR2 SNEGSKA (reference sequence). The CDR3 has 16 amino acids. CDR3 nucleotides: TGCAGTGCTAGAGGGCTCGGACAGGGGGCTGCAGATACGCAGTATTTT. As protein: CSARGLGQGAADTQYF.

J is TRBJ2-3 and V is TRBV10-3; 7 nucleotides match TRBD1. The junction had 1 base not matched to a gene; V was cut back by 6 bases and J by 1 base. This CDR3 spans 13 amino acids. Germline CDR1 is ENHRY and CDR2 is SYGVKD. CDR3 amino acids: CAISGQGTDTQYF. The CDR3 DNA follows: TGTGCCATCAGCGGACAGGGCACAGATACGCAGTATTTT.